These 32 T cell receptor beta chains were all obtained from the same sample, sequenced in a study of PD-L1 blockade in urothelial cancer. Sequencing used immunoSEQ multiplex PCR; TCRdb keeps in-frame clones, though not all of them. The sample holds some 77,000 clones, 87% seen once. The specimen comprised PBMCs, sampled around atezolizumab (anti-PD-L1) treatment. The receptors come from a woman in her 70s with urothelial cancer.

V gene TRBV18 combines with J gene TRBJ1-6; unclear D gene. The CDR3 has 16 amino acids. Trimming removed 1 base from V and 2 bases from J, with 9 bases in between. CDR1 is KGHSH and CDR2 is LQKENI in the germline V gene. The CDR3 protein is CASSPRRETYNSPLHF. The DNA of the CDR3 is TGTGCCAGCTCACCACGCCGGGAGACCTATAATTCACCCCTCCACTTT.

The chain is built from TRBV5-1 and TRBJ2-7, with 8 bases aligning to TRBD2. This CDR3 has 15 residues. Germline V gives CDR1 SGHRS, CDR2 YFSETQ. Trimming removed 4 bases from V and 2 bases from J; junction bases left unmatched: 8. CDR3 sequence: CASSPLADFTYEQYF. The CDR3 nucleotides read TGCGCCAGCAGCCCACTAGCGGACTTTACCTACGAGCAGTACTTC.

The V gene is TRBV28, the J gene TRBJ2-7; 9 bases agree with TRBD1. Germline values: CDR1 MDHEN, CDR2 SYDVKM. The junction had 10 bases not matched to a gene; V was cut back by 6 bases and J by 4 bases. This CDR3 contains 15 residues. CDR3 sequence (DNA): TGTGCCAGCAGGCGGACAGGGGAAGGTGCTTACGAGCAGTACTTC. As protein: CASRRTGEGAYEQYF.

The chain has TRBV11-2 and TRBJ2-3; perhaps TRBD2 as D (6 bases). Trimming pared 2 bases from V and 5 bases from J, leaving 14 bases between. The germline CDR1 and CDR2 sequences are SGHAT and FQNNGV. CDR3 length: 15 residues. CDR3 in amino acids: CASSLLRLVGDTQYF. CDR3 nucleotide sequence: TGTGCCAGCAGCTTACTCAGACTAGTTGGAGATACGCAGTATTTT. Full variable domain (missing parts from reference TRBV11-2 and TRBJ2-3): EAGVAQSPRYKIIEKRQSVAFWCNPISGHATLYWYQQILGQGPKLLIQFQNNGVVDDSQLPKDRFSAERLKGVDSTLKIQPAKLEDSAVYLCASSLLRLVGDTQYFGPGTRLTVL.

This clone occurred once. The J gene is TRBJ2-7, the V gene TRBV6-5; the match to TRBD1 covers 7 bases. With V trimmed by 0 bases and J by 2 bases, 4 bases remained unmatched. Germline loops: CDR1 MNHEY, CDR2 SVGAGI. This CDR3 spans 15 amino acids. The chain's CDR3 is CASSYSRQGAYEQYF. For the CDR3, the DNA is TGTGCCAGCAGTTACTCGAGGCAGGGGGCCTACGAGCAGTACTTC.

The chain combines TRBV7-2 with TRBJ2-7; 9 bases fit TRBD1. Germline-derived CDR1 and CDR2 are SGHTA and FQGNSA. V was pared by 4 bases and J by 6 bases, with 4 bases of the junction left unmatched. The CDR3 spans 13 residues. The CDR3 spells CASSWDREGEQYF. DNA of the CDR3: TGTGCCAGCAGCTGGGACAGGGAGGGCGAGCAGTACTTC.

The chain has TRBV5-6 and TRBJ2-3, with D possibly matching TRBD1 (6 bases). Germline-derived CDR1 and CDR2 are SGHDT and YYEEEE. The CDR3 is made up of 13 amino acids. Between the trimmed V and J ends, which lost 6 bases and 6 bases, there was a span of 14 bases. This CDR3 is CASTRTGQDTQYF. CDR3 in DNA: TGTGCCAGCACTAGGACCGGACAGGATACGCAGTATTTT.

V gene TRBV7-9 combines with J gene TRBJ1-4; 10 bases fit TRBD1. CDR3 size: 15 residues. V lost 5 bases and J lost 3; bases outside the gene matches: 3. The germline CDR1 and CDR2 sequences are SEHNR and FQNEAQ (reference sequence). The CDR3 nucleotides read TGTGCCAGCAGCGTCGGACAGGGGGCTAATGAAAAACTGTTTTTT. Protein: CASSVGQGANEKLFF. The entire variable domain, with the rest obtained from reference TRBV7-9 and TRBJ1-4, is as follows: DTGVSQNPRHKITKRGQNVTFRCDPISEHNRLYWYRQTLGQGPEFLTYFQNEAQLEKSRLLSDRFSAERPKGSFSTLEIQRTEQGDSAMYLCASSVGQGANEKLFFGSGTQLSVL.

This clone appeared once. The rearrangement uses TRBV19 and TRBJ1-4, with a weak D call TRBD1 (6 bases). Trimming stripped 5 bases from V and 8 bases from J, with 21 bases between. Germline V gene data show CDR1 as LNHDA and CDR2 as SQIVND (reference sequence). The CDR3 runs to 16 residues. CDR3 DNA sequence: TGTGCCAGTAGTGGCCTCCCGAGGGGGACGGGGGAAAAACTGTTTTTT. It translates to CASSGLPRGTGEKLFF.

The chain has TRBV10-3 and TRBJ2-6, with 11 bases that match TRBD1. The trim removed 10 bases at V and 2 bases at J, leaving 7 bases unmatched. CDR1 is ENHRY, CDR2 SYGVKD, per germline. This CDR3 has 16 residues. The CDR3, as DNA: TGTGCCACCCTCCTGGGACAGGGGGCTGGGGCCAACGTCCTGACTTTC. Protein product: CATLLGQGAGANVLTF.

The rearrangement joins TRBV6-6 to TRBJ2-5; TRBD2 is a possible D gene (6 bases). The V gene lost 6 bases and the J gene lost 3 bases, with 20 bases spanning the gap. CDR3 size: 16 residues. Germline CDR1 MNHNY, CDR2 SVGAGI (reference sequence). CDR3 sequence: CASRGTGDRTKETQYF. The CDR3 DNA reads as TGTGCCAGCAGAGGGACTGGGGACCGCACCAAAGAGACCCAGTACTTC.

V and J are TRBV5-6 and TRBJ2-1; 9 bases are shared with TRBD2. The CDR3 is 15 residues long. Per the germline V gene, CDR1 is SGHDT and CDR2 is YYEEEE. The junction had 4 bases not matched to a gene; V was cut back by 1 base and J by 5 bases. CDR3 bases: TGTGCCAGCAGCTTGATAGCGGGAGTCCACAATGAGCAGTTCTTC. Protein product: CASSLIAGVHNEQFF.

V and J are TRBV5-1 and TRBJ2-7; D call uncertain. CDR3 length equals 13 residues. V was clipped by 0 bases and J by 7 bases, with 11 bases between them. Germline values: CDR1 SGHRS, CDR2 YFSETQ. The CDR3 DNA reads as TGCGCCAGCAGCTTGGGGGCGAATGGGGAGCAGTACTTC. Protein: CASSLGANGEQYF.

CDR3 DNA sequence: TGCGCCAGCAGCCCCCAGGACAGGGCCCAAGAGACCCAGTACTTC. Residues: CASSPQDRAQETQYF. The chain carries TRBV5-1 and TRBJ2-5; 8 bases agree with TRBD1. This CDR3 contains 15 residues. The germline V gene encodes CDR1 SGHRS and CDR2 YFSETQ. V shed 4 bases, J shed 1 base, and the junction held 6 bases outside the gene matches.

The chain has TRBV27 and TRBJ2-7; a weak D match, TRBD1 (5 bases). This CDR3 has 17 residues. From germline, CDR1 is MNHEY and CDR2 SMNVEV (reference sequence). Trimming cost V 8 bases and J 3 bases, with 26 bases left between them. The DNA of the CDR3 is TGTGCCAGCCCAAAGGGTTTCCGTCCAGGGCCTCGCTACGAGCAGTACTTC. This encodes CASPKGFRPGPRYEQYF.

The chain employs TRBV7-2 and TRBJ2-1, with 7 bases aligning to TRBD1. The CDR3 totals 14 residues. After removal of 5 bases from V and 5 bases from J, the junction contained 6 bases not matched to a gene. Looked up from germline, CDR1 is SGHTA and CDR2 is FQGNSA. This chain's CDR3 is CASSPDREHNEQFF. Written as DNA, the CDR3 is TGTGCCAGCAGCCCCGACAGGGAACACAATGAGCAGTTCTTC.

The chain uses TRBV19 and TRBJ2-7; 12 bases are shared with TRBD2. V lost 3 bases to trimming and J lost 2 bases; unmatched junction nucleotides: 5. The germline V gene encodes CDR1 LNHDA and CDR2 SQIVND (reference sequence). The CDR3 length is 16 residues. DNA for the CDR3: TGTGCCAGTAGTATCACTAGCGGGAGGACTCCCTACGAGCAGTACTTC. Protein product: CASSITSGRTPYEQYF.

The chain has TRBV29-1 and TRBJ1-1; TRBD1 might be the D (5 bases). The germline V gene has CDR1 SQVTM and CDR2 ANQGSEA. Trimming shortened V by 4 bases and J by 3 bases, and 12 bases separated the two germline ends. The CDR3 sequence is 13 residues long. CDR3 in amino acids: CSVAVGGDTEAFF. The CDR3 DNA reads as TGCAGCGTTGCCGTGGGGGGAGACACTGAAGCTTTCTTT. Filled out from reference TRBV29-1 and TRBJ1-1, the complete variable domain reads SAVISQKPSRDICQRGTSLTIQCQVDSQVTMMFWYRQQPGQSLTLIATANQGSEATYESGFVIDKFPISRPNLTFSTLTVSNMSPEDSSIYLCSVAVGGDTEAFFGQGTRLTVV.

The chain recombines TRBV6-1 with TRBJ2-3; D may be TRBD2 (6 bases). The V and J ends lost 10 bases and 0 bases respectively, with 11 bases between them. Germline V gene lookup returns CDR1 MNHNS and CDR2 SASEGT. The CDR3 contains 13 residues. CDR3 sequence: CATPSVSTDTQYF. In DNA, the CDR3 is TGTGCCACCCCTAGCGTAAGCACAGATACGCAGTATTTT.

This chain uses TRBV5-5 with TRBJ1-2; 7 nucleotides agree with TRBD1. The germline V gene has CDR1 SGHKS and CDR2 YYEKEE (reference sequence). With 0 bases clipped from V and 0 bases from J, the junction kept 8 bases outside the gene matches. CDR3 length equals 17 residues. CDR3 sequence (DNA): TGTGCCAGCAGCTTGGCGGGAAGGGGGCTGGCTAACTATGGCTACACCTTC. Its translation: CASSLAGRGLANYGYTF. Based on the CDR3 plus reference TRBV5-5 and TRBJ1-2, the full variable domain is DAGVTQSPTHLIKTRGQQVTLRCSPISGHKSVSWYQQVLGQGPQFIFQYYEKEERGRGNFPDRFSARQFPNYSSELNVNALLLGDSALYLCASSLAGRGLANYGYTFGSGTRLTVV.

The chain recombines TRBV4-3 with TRBJ1-4; D remains unclear. CDR3 length: 15 amino acids. Germline V gives CDR1 LGHNA, CDR2 YSLEER. V lost 2 bases and J lost 2, with 9 bases in between. Here the CDR3 reads CASSQNFVTNEKLFF. CDR3 DNA: TGCGCCAGCAGCCAAAACTTCGTTACTAATGAAAAACTGTTTTTT.

The V call is TRBV4-1, the J call TRBJ2-5, with 7 nucleotides matching TRBD2. V lost 1 base and J lost 2; bases outside the gene matches: 10. The length of the CDR3 is 17 residues. Germline CDR1 and CDR2: MGHRA and YSYEKL. This CDR3 is CASSQAHISGFQETQYF. The DNA of the CDR3 is TGCGCCAGCAGCCAAGCTCACATTAGCGGGTTTCAAGAGACCCAGTACTTC.

The genes are TRBV28 and TRBJ2-5; 7 nucleotides agree with TRBD1. This CDR3 spans 17 amino acids. The germline V gene encodes CDR1 MDHEN and CDR2 SYDVKM. J lost 5 bases, V lost 6 bases, and 18 bases had no gene match. CDR3 DNA sequence: TGTGCCAGCAGCCAATTGGTAATTGGACAGGTCCGGGAGACCCAGTACTTC. It codes for CASSQLVIGQVRETQYF.

The chain combines TRBV2 with TRBJ2-1; 9 positions agree with TRBD2. J was trimmed by 5 bases and V by 3 bases; bases with no gene match: 2. Germline loops: CDR1 SNHLY, CDR2 FYNNEI. This CDR3 has 14 amino acids. CDR3 sequence: CASSDLAGDNEQFF. The CDR3 coding sequence is TGTGCCAGCAGTGATTTAGCGGGGGACAATGAGCAGTTCTTC.

As for this clone: At one boundary the junction diverges from the germline segment, which might be a read error. The CDR3 DNA reads as TGTGCCAGCAGCTTAGCGGGGGAGGATTTGACCTTC. Translation: CASSLAGEDLTF. The chain has TRBV7-2 and TRBJ2-4; TRBD2 is a possible D gene (6 bases). The germline CDR1 and CDR2 sequences are SGHTA and FQGNSA. This CDR3 has 12 residues.

The rearrangement joins TRBV6-6 to TRBJ1-6; D may be TRBD1 (6 bases). Germline CDR1 and CDR2: MNHNY and SVGAGI (reference sequence). The CDR3 spans 14 residues. V was cut by 7 bases and J by 5 bases, with 12 bases left in between. CDR3 protein: CASTGERHNSPLHF. The CDR3, as DNA: TGTGCCAGCACAGGGGAGCGGCATAATTCACCCCTCCACTTT.

The chain recombines TRBV7-2 with TRBJ2-7; D possibly corresponds to TRBD1 (5 bases). V was trimmed by 6 bases and J by 0 bases, leaving 18 bases between them. Germline V CDR1 and CDR2: SGHTA, FQGNSA. The CDR3 totals 16 residues. The CDR3 spells CASSRFWGRFSYEQYF. Here the CDR3 DNA reads TGTGCCAGCAGTAGATTTTGGGGCAGGTTCTCCTACGAGCAGTACTTC.

The chain carries TRBV7-2 and TRBJ2-5; 9 bases align to TRBD2. The V and J ends lost 3 bases and 5 bases, in that order; junction bases with no gene match: 4. The CDR3 is 14 residues long. Per the germline V gene, CDR1 is SGHTA and CDR2 is FQGNSA. In DNA form, the CDR3 reads TGTGCCAGCAGCTTTAATCTAGCGGGGGAGACCCAGTACTTC. Translation: CASSFNLAGETQYF.

The chain has TRBV10-2 and TRBJ1-4; TRBD1 aligns across 9 bases. This CDR3 is 14 amino acids long. Germline-derived CDR1 and CDR2 are WSHSY and SAAADI. V shed 3 bases, J shed 11 bases, and the junction held 7 bases outside the gene matches. The CDR3 region has the DNA TGCGCCAGCAGTGAACCGGGACAGGGATACAAACTGTTTTTT. It specifies CASSEPGQGYKLFF.

The V call is TRBV6-4, the J call TRBJ2-2; 7 bases fit TRBD2. With 5 bases clipped from V and 6 bases from J, the junction kept 6 bases outside the gene matches. The CDR3 has 14 residues. From germline, CDR1 is MRHNA and CDR2 SNTAGT. The CDR3 DNA reads as TGTGCCAGCAGTCCAATTAGCGGGTCCGGGGAGCTGTTTTTT. It is translated as CASSPISGSGELFF.

The chain uses TRBV4-1 and TRBJ1-1, with TRBD1 matching over 10 bases. Germline V gives CDR1 MGHRA, CDR2 YSYEKL. This CDR3 is 17 amino acids long. With V trimmed by 4 bases and J by 1 base, 9 bases remained unmatched. CDR3 nucleotide sequence: TGCGCCAGCAGCCGAGGGACAGGGGCTACCAAGAACACTGAAGCTTTCTTT. Its protein product is CASSRGTGATKNTEAFF.

This sequence joins TRBV19 and TRBJ2-7; 11 bases are shared with TRBD1. Per germline, CDR1 LNHDA and CDR2 SQIVND (reference sequence). With V trimmed by 3 bases and J by 0 bases, 1 base remained unmatched. CDR3 length: 15 amino acids. The DNA of the CDR3 is TGTGCCAGTAGTATCGGGACAGGGGGCTCCTACGAGCAGTACTTC. Translating gives CASSIGTGGSYEQYF.